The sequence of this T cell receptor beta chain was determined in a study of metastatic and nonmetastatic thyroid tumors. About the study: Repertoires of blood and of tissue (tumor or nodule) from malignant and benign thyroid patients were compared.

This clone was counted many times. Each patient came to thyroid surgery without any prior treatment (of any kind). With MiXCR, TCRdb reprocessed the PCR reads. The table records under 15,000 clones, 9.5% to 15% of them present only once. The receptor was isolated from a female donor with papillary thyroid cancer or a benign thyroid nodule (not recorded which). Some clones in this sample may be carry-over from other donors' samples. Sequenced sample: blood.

CDR3 in amino acids: CASSRWGGGTDTQYF. CDR3 in DNA: TGTGCCAGCAGCCGATGGGGGGGGGGCACAGATACGCAGTATTTT. The chain couples TRBV11-2 to TRBJ2-3, with 7 bases that match TRBD2. The V gene end was trimmed by 5 bases and the J gene end by 1 base; junction bases not matched to a gene: 6. The CDR3 totals 15 residues. Germline V gene sequence: CDR1 SGHAT, CDR2 FQNNGV.